This TCR beta chain was captured by sequencing in a study of blood T cell repertoires in COVID-19. Study as a whole: There were acute and convalescent COVID-19 samples, and they came from the United States, Italy and Spain. Sample material is recorded as cDNA or gDNA derived from T cells, B-cell-depleted T cells, or PBMCs.

Per germline, CDR1 SGHNT and CDR2 YYREEE (reference sequence). V was trimmed by 3 bases and J by 5 bases, leaving 20 bases between them. The CDR3 has 16 amino acids. The sample holds one count of this clone. The protocol was immunoSEQ multiplex PCR, while the TCRdb copy is restricted to in-frame clones and leaves out a portion. The sample comprises under 350,000 clones, around 85% of which are singletons, and more than 9.5% rests with the top ten. The sequence came from a woman aged 70 to 79 with acute or convalescent COVID-19. The sequenced sample consisted of peripheral blood. This chain links TRBV5-4 with TRBJ1-1, with D maybe TRBD1 (6 bases). CDR3 protein: CASSWDPGVRGTEAFF. In DNA form, the CDR3 reads TGTGCCAGCAGCTGGGACCCGGGCGTGAGGGGGACTGAAGCTTTCTTT.